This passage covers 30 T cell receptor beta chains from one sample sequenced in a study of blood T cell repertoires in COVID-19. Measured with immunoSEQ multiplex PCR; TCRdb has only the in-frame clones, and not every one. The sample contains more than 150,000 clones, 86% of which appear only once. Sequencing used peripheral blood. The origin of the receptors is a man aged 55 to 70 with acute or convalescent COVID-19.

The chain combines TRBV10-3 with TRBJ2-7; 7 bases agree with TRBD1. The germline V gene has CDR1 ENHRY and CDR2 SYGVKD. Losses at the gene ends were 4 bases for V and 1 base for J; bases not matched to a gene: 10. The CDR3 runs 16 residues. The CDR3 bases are TGTGCCATCAGTGCGCCAGAAGGGGGCGCGTCCTACGAGCAGTACTTC. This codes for CAISAPEGGASYEQYF.

The CDR3 loop reads CASNWGGKQFF. The CDR3 DNA reads TGTGCCAGCAACTGGGGCGGGAAGCAGTTCTTC. The chain combines TRBV6-5 with TRBJ2-1; D is possibly TRBD2 (6 bases). Trimming removed 7 bases from V and 11 bases from J, with 12 bases in between. The germline gives CDR1 MNHEY, CDR2 SVGAGI. This CDR3 region has 11 residues.

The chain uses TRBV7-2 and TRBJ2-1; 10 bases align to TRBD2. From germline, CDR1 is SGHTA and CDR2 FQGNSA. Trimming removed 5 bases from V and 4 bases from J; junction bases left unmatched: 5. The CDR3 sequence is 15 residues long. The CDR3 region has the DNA TGTGCCAGCAGCCCTAGCGGGAGTGCTTACAATGAGCAGTTCTTC. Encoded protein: CASSPSGSAYNEQFF.

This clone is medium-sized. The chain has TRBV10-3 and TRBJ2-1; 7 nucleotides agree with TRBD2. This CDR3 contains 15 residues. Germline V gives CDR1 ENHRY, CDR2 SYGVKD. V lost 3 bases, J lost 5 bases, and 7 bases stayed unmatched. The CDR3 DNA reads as TGTGCCATCAGTGATGGGCGGGAGCCCCACAATGAGCAGTTCTTC. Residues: CAISDGREPHNEQFF.

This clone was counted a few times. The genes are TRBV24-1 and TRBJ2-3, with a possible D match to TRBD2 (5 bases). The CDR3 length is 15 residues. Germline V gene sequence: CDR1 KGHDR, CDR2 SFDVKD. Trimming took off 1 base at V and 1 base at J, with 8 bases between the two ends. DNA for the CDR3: TGTGCCACCAGTGATTTCCGGGGAGGCACAGATACGCAGTATTTT. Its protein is CATSDFRGGTDTQYF.

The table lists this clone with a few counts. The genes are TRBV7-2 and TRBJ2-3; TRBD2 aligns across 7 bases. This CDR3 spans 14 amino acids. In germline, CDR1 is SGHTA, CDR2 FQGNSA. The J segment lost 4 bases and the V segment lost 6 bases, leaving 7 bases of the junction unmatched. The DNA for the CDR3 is TGTGCCAGCAGGGTGCTAGCGGCCCCAGATACGCAGTATTTT. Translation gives CASRVLAAPDTQYF.

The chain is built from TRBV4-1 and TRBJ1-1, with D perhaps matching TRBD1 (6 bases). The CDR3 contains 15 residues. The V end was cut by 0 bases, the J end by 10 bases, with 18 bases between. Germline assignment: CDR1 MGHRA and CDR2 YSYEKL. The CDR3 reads CASSQDRAGGLGAFF. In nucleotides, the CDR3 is TGCGCCAGCAGCCAAGATAGGGCGGGGGGGCTTGGAGCTTTCTTT.

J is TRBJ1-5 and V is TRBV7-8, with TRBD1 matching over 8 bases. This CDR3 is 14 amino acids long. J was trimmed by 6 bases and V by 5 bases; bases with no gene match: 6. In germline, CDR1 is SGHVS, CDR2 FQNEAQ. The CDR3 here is CASSRDRWGQPQHF. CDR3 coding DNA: TGTGCCAGCAGCCGGGACAGGTGGGGTCAGCCCCAGCATTTT.

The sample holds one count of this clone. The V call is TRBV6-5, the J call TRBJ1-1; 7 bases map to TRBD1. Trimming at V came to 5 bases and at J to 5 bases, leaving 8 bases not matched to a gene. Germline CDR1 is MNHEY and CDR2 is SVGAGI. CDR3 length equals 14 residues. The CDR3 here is CASSTTGVRTEAFF. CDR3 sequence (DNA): TGTGCCAGCAGTACAACAGGGGTAAGGACTGAAGCTTTCTTT.

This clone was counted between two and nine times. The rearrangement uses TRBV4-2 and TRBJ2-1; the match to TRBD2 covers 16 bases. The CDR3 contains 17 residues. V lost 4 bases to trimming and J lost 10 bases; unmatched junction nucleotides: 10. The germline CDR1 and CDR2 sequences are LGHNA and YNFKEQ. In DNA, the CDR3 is TGTGCCAGCAGCCGTTCGGGACTAGCGGGAGGGCCGGGCGAGCAGTTCTTC. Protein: CASSRSGLAGGPGEQFF.

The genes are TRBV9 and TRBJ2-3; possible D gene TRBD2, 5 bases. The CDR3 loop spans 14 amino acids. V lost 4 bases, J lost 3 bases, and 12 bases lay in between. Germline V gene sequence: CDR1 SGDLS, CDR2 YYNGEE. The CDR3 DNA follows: TGTGCCAGCAGCCCTCAGCGGTGGACAGATACGCAGTATTTT. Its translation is CASSPQRWTDTQYF. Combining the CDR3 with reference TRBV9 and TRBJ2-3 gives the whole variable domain DSGVTQTPKHLITATGQRVTLRCSPRSGDLSVYWYQQSLDQGLQFLIQYYNGEERAKGNILERFSAQQFPDLHSELNLSSLELGDSALYFCASSPQRWTDTQYFGPGTRLTVL.

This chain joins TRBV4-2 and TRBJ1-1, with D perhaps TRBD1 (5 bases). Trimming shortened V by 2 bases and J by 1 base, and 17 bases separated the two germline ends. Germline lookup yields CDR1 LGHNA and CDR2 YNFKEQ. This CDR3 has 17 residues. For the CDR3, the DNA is TGTGCCAGCAGCCAATTCCTAAGGGCTACAGGGAACACTGAAGCTTTCTTT. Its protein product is CASSQFLRATGNTEAFF.

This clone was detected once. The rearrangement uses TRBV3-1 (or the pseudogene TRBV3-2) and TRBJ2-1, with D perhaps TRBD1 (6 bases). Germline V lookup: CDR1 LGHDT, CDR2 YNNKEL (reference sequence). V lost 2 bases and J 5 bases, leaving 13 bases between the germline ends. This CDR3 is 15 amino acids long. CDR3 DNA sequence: TGTGCCAGCAGCCAAAGCAGGGGTATGGACAATGAGCAGTTCTTC. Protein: CASSQSRGMDNEQFF.

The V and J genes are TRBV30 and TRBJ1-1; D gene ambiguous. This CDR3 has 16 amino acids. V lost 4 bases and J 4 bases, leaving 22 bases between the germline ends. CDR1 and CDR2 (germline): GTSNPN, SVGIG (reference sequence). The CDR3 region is CAWTRVKVQGSTEAFF. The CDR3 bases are TGTGCCTGGACTCGAGTCAAGGTCCAAGGGAGCACTGAAGCTTTCTTT.

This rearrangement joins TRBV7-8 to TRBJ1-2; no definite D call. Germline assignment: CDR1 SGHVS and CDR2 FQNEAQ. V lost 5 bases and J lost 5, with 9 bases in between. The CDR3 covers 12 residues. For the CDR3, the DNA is TGTGCCAGCAGCCCGGTGGAGTATGGCTACACCTTC. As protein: CASSPVEYGYTF.

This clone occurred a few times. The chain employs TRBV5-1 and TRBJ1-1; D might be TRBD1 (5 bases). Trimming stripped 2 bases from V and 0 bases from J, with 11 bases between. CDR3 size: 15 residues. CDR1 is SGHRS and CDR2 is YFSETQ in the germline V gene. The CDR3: CASSFKTAMNTEAFF. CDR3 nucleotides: TGCGCCAGCAGCTTCAAGACAGCAATGAACACTGAAGCTTTCTTT.

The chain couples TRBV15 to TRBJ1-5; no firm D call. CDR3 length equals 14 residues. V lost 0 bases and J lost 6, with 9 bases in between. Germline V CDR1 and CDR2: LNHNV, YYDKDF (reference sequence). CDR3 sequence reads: CATSRDRRAQPQHF. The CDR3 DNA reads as TGTGCCACCAGCAGAGATCGAAGAGCTCAGCCCCAGCATTTT.

For the CDR3, the DNA is TGCGCCAGCAGCCCAGTAGGGAAGGGGGGACAGGGGAATGGCTACACCTTC. Encoded protein: CASSPVGKGGQGNGYTF. This chain connects TRBV4-1 to TRBJ1-2, with 10 bases lining up with TRBD1. Trimming took 4 bases from V and 6 from J; bases not matched to a gene: 14. Per germline, CDR1 MGHRA and CDR2 YSYEKL. The CDR3 runs 17 residues.

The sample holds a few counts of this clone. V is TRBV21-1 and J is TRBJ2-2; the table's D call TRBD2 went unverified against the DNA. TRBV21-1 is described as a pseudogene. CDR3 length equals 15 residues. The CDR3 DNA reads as TGTGCCAGCAGCCAGCGGGCGGCGAACACCGGGGAGCTGTTTTTT. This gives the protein CASSQRAANTGELFF.

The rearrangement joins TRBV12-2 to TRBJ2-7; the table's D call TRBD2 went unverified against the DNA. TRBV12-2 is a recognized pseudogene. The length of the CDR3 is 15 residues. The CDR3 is CARPLGAKSSYEQYF. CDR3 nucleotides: TGTGCAAGGCCCCTTGGAGCCAAGAGCTCCTACGAGCAGTACTTC.

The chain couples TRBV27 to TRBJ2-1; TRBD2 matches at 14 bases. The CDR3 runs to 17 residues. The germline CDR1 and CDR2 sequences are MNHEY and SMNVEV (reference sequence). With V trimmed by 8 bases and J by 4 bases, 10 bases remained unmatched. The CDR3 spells CASRKRLAGGAYNEQFF. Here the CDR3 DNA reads TGTGCCAGCCGAAAGAGACTAGCGGGAGGGGCTTACAATGAGCAGTTCTTC.

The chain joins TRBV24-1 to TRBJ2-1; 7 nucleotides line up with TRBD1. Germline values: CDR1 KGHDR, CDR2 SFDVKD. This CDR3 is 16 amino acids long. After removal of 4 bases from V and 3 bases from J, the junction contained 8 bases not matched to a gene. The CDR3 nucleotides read TGTGCCACCAGTGAGGACAGGACACCCAGCTACAATGAGCAGTTCTTC. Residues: CATSEDRTPSYNEQFF.

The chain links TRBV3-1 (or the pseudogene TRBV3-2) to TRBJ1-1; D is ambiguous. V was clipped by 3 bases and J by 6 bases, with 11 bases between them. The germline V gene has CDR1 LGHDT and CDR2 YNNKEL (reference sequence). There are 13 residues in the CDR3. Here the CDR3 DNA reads TGTGCCAGCAGCCAGCGGGGTTGGCCTGAAGCTTTCTTT. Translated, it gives CASSQRGWPEAFF.

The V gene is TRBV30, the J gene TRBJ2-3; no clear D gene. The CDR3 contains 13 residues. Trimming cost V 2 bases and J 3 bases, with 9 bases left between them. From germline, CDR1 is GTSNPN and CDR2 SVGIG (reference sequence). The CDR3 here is CAWSYSRTDTQYF. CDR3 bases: TGTGCCTGGAGTTATAGCAGAACAGATACGCAGTATTTT.

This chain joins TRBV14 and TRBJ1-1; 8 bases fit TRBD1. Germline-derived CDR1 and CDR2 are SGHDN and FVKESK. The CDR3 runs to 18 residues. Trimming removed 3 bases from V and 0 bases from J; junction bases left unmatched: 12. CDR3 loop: CASSHFPGQEPMNTEAFF. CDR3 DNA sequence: TGTGCCAGCAGCCATTTCCCGGGACAGGAGCCTATGAACACTGAAGCTTTCTTT.

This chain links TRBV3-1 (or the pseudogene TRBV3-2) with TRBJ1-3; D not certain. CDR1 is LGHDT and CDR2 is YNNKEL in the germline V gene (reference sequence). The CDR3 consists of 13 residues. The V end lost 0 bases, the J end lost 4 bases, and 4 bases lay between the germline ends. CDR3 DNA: TGTGCCAGCAGCCAAGACGGGGGAAACACCATATATTTT. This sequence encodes CASSQDGGNTIYF.

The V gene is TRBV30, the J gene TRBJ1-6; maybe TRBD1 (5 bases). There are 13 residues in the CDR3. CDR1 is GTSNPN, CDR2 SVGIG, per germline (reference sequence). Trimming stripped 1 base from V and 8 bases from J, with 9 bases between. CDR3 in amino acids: CAWSGGGDSPLHF. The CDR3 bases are TGTGCCTGGAGTGGGGGCGGGGATTCACCCCTCCACTTT.

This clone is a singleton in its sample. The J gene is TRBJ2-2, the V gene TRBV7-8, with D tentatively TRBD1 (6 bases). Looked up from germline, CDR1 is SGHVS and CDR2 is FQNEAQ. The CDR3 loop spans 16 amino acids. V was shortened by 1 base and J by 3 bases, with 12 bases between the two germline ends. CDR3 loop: CASSLDKDRDTGELFF. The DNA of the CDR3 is TGTGCCAGCAGCTTAGATAAGGACAGAGACACCGGGGAGCTGTTTTTT.

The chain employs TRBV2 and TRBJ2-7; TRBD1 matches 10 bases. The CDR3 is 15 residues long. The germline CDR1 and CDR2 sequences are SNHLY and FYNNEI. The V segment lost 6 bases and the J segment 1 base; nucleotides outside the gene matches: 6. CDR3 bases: TGTGCCAGCAGCAGACAGGGGGCCGAGTCCTACGAGCAGTACTTC. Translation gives CASSRQGAESYEQYF.

In nucleotides, the CDR3 is TGTGCCAGCAGCTTAGAACCTTCACTCTCTGGAAACACCATATATTTT. Translating it yields CASSLEPSLSGNTIYF. The chain employs TRBV7-6 and TRBJ1-3; no clear D. The germline CDR1 and CDR2 sequences are SGHVS and FNYEAQ. V was shortened by 1 base and J by 0 bases, with 10 bases between the two germline ends. This CDR3 region has 16 residues.